This TCR beta chain was retrieved from a study of T cells in Graves' hyperthyroidism and ophthalmopathy. The study's findings and limits: Blood also contained most expanded thyroid clonotypes above 0.001.

RNA transcripts gave rise to amplified TCR beta CDR3 regions. HTBI primers drove first-round RT-PCR of the TCR CDR3. TCRdb fed the multiplex PCR reads into MiXCR, producing one record per CDR3 protein. The table lists fewer than 650,000 distinct CDR3 sequences, about 14% of them singletons. Worth noting for this clonotype: Its antigen remains unidentified. Given a much more abundant clone one base away, this may be a read error.

Per germline, CDR1 DFQATT and CDR2 SNEGSKA (reference sequence). The CDR3 consists of 15 residues. The sequenced sample consisted of blood. The source of this sequence is a woman between 18 and 29 years old with Graves' ophthalmopathy. The rearrangement links TRBV20-1 to TRBJ2-3; 11 bases agree with TRBD2. The CDR3 DNA reads TGCAGTGCTTCTGGGACTAGCGGAGGCACAGATATGCAGTATTTT. The encoded protein is CSASGTSGGTDMQYF.